Following are 24 T cell receptor beta chains from one sample sequenced in a study of T-cell reconstitution after alpha-beta-depleted transplantation in children. Unique molecular identifiers tagged the TCRbeta library. TCRdb independently ran MiXCR on the PCR reads; one entry per CDR3 protein. The sample carries hundreds of thousands of distinct CDR3 sequences, 16% recorded once. The sequences come from PBMCs from the stem cell graft donor, collected from the stem cell graft. The source is a human donor who donated a stem cell graft to a child with acute myeloid leukemia.

This clonotype occurred many times. The chain couples TRBV20-1 to TRBJ2-2; weak D call: TRBD1 (5 bases). The germline gives CDR1 DFQATT, CDR2 SNEGSKA (reference sequence). V was cut by 1 base and J by 3 bases, with 9 bases left in between. CDR3 length: 14 amino acids. The CDR3 DNA is TGCAGTGCTAGAGTGGCAGGGTACACCGGGGAGCTGTTTTTT. Its protein product is CSARVAGYTGELFF.

CDR3 sequence reads: CASSPDRVEQFF. The DNA for the CDR3 is TGTGCCAGCAGCCCTGACAGGGTAGAGCAGTTCTTC. The chain is built from TRBV7-9 and TRBJ2-1, with 7 bases identical to TRBD1. V shed 5 bases and J 10 bases; nucleotides not matched to a gene: 5. The CDR3 has 12 amino acids. The germline gives CDR1 SEHNR, CDR2 FQNEAQ (reference sequence).

The chain carries TRBV15 and TRBJ2-2; TRBD2 matches at 11 bases. Trimming at V came to 4 bases and at J to 2 bases, leaving 3 bases not matched to a gene. The CDR3 has 16 residues. The V gene's germline CDR1 is LNHNV and CDR2 YYDKDF (reference sequence). This CDR3 is CATSTTSGGNTGELFF. CDR3 in DNA: TGTGCCACCAGCACTACTAGCGGGGGTAACACCGGGGAGCTGTTTTTT.

This clonotype was seen repeatedly, ten times or more. The chain is built from TRBV20-1 and TRBJ1-2, with D hard to call. The germline V gene has CDR1 DFQATT and CDR2 SNEGSKA (reference sequence). The CDR3 totals 12 residues. V lost 0 bases and J lost 3, with 5 bases in between. Here the CDR3 reads CSAREGYYGYTF. Written as DNA, the CDR3 is TGCAGTGCTAGAGAAGGCTACTATGGCTACACCTTC.

Worth noting for this clonotype: Possible read error: a much larger clone is one base away. The chain joins TRBV7-2 to TRBJ1-2, with 7 bases that match TRBD1. J gave up 4 bases and V 1 base, and 12 bases lay outside the gene matches. In germline, CDR1 is SGHTA, CDR2 FQGNSA. The CDR3 extends over 17 amino acids. The CDR3 DNA reads TGTGCCAGCAGCTTAGGACTAACCGGACAGGCGCTCTATGGCTACACCTTC. Translated: CASSLGLTGQALYGYTF.

This clonotype has more than one count but fewer than ten. V is TRBV7-9 and J is TRBJ2-5, with TRBD1 as a possible D gene (5 bases). The V and J ends lost 5 bases and 2 bases respectively, with 9 bases between them. The V gene's germline CDR1 is SEHNR and CDR2 FQNEAQ (reference sequence). CDR3 length: 13 amino acids. CDR3 sequence: CASSPTAQETQYF. The CDR3, as DNA: TGTGCCAGCAGCCCGACAGCACAAGAGACCCAGTACTTC.

This clonotype has a count of ten or more. J is TRBJ2-2 and V is TRBV4-2, with 12 bases lining up with TRBD2. With 7 bases clipped from V and 4 bases from J, the junction kept 4 bases outside the gene matches. Looked up from germline, CDR1 is LGHNA and CDR2 is YNFKEQ. The CDR3 has 15 residues. This CDR3 is CASTELAGGTGELFF. CDR3 coding DNA: TGTGCCAGCACGGAACTAGCGGGGGGCACCGGGGAGCTGTTTTTT.

The V and J genes are TRBV29-1 and TRBJ2-2; 10 bases are a match to TRBD2. Germline CDR1 is SQVTM and CDR2 is ANQGSEA. V shed 6 bases and J 2 bases; nucleotides not matched to a gene: 3. CDR3 length: 14 residues. This chain's CDR3 is CSVTSGANTGELFF. Here the CDR3 DNA reads TGCAGCGTCACTAGCGGGGCAAACACCGGGGAGCTGTTTTTT.

The chain combines TRBV5-1 with TRBJ2-6, with D possibly being TRBD1 or TRBD2 (7 bases each). V gave up 1 base and J gave up 0 bases, with 17 bases separating them. This CDR3 has 19 residues. The germline CDR1 and CDR2 sequences are SGHRS and YFSETQ. The DNA for the CDR3 is TGCGCCAGCAGCTTGTTGGACCCAGGGGGGGGCTCTGGGGCCAACGTCCTGACTTTC. Protein product: CASSLLDPGGGSGANVLTF.

In its sample, this clonotype was seen many times. The chain couples TRBV5-6 to TRBJ2-5, with D perhaps TRBD1 or TRBD2 (5 bases each). V lost 0 bases to trimming and J lost 9 bases, with 18 bases between them. The CDR3 totals 15 residues. Germline lookup yields CDR1 SGHDT and CDR2 YYEEEE. Here the CDR3 reads CASSLGVPSMGAQYF. CDR3 nucleotide sequence: TGTGCCAGCAGCTTGGGGGTTCCGTCGATGGGGGCCCAGTACTTC.

This clonotype was recorded a few times. The J gene is TRBJ2-5, the V gene TRBV12-5, with D possibly matching TRBD1 (7 bases). V lost 7 bases to trimming and J lost 2 bases, with 17 bases between them. Germline lookup yields CDR1 LGHNT and CDR2 FRNRAP. The CDR3 extends over 15 amino acids. CDR3 protein: CASVSQGGWQETQYF. DNA of the CDR3: TGTGCTAGTGTCTCGCAGGGGGGCTGGCAAGAGACCCAGTACTTC.

The V call is TRBV7-9, the J call TRBJ2-1, with 7 bases fitting TRBD2. With V trimmed by 2 bases and J by 7 bases, 5 bases remained unmatched. This CDR3 contains 14 residues. Germline-derived CDR1 and CDR2 are SEHNR and FQNEAQ (reference sequence). The CDR3 is CASSLLSSGNEQFF. The CDR3 coding sequence is TGTGCCAGCAGCTTACTGTCTAGCGGTAATGAGCAGTTCTTC.

This clonotype was recorded at least ten times. The V call is TRBV12-3 or TRBV12-4, the J call TRBJ2-1, with 8 bases aligning to TRBD1. V shed 5 bases, J shed 5 bases, and the junction held 5 bases outside the gene matches. The CDR3 runs 14 residues. CDR3 sequence reads: CASSPGGADNEQFF. In nucleotides, the CDR3 is TGTGCCAGCAGTCCAGGGGGCGCGGACAATGAGCAGTTCTTC.

The gene calls are TRBV11-2 and TRBJ1-4; TRBD1 agrees at 8 bases. Germline assignment: CDR1 SGHAT and CDR2 FQNNGV. The V segment lost 4 bases and the J segment 10 bases; nucleotides outside the gene matches: 11. The CDR3 has 15 residues. The CDR3 coding sequence is TGTGCCAGCAGCTCTCCGTTACGGACAGGGACAAAACTGTTTTTT. Translation: CASSSPLRTGTKLFF. Full variable domain (remainder filled in from reference TRBV11-2 and TRBJ1-4): EAGVAQSPRYKIIEKRQSVAFWCNPISGHATLYWYQQILGQGPKLLIQFQNNGVVDDSQLPKDRFSAERLKGVDSTLKIQPAKLEDSAVYLCASSSPLRTGTKLFFGSGTQLSVL.

This clonotype was recorded many times. The V and J genes are TRBV20-1 and TRBJ1-1; D gene unclear. Germline assignment: CDR1 DFQATT and CDR2 SNEGSKA (reference sequence). The CDR3 runs 10 residues. Deletions cut 0 bases from V and 6 bases from J, with 2 bases between. CDR3 amino acids: CSARDPEAFF. The CDR3 DNA is TGCAGTGCTAGAGATCCTGAAGCTTTCTTT.

This chain uses TRBV7-9 with TRBJ2-1; D ambiguous. CDR1 and CDR2 from the germline V gene are SEHNR and FQNEAQ (reference sequence). The CDR3 covers 15 residues. Deletions cut 5 bases from V and 0 bases from J, with 11 bases between. DNA for the CDR3: TGTGCCAGCAGCCCGACAAGCCTCTCCTACAATGAGCAGTTCTTC. Translation gives CASSPTSLSYNEQFF.

This clonotype was seen more than once but under ten times. The gene calls are TRBV5-1 and TRBJ2-2; 8 nucleotides agree with TRBD1. Germline CDR1 SGHRS, CDR2 YFSETQ. CDR3 length: 16 residues. V dropped 4 bases and J dropped 5; count of bases not matched to a gene: 10. The DNA for the CDR3 is TGCGCCAGCAGCCCTTCCCGGACAGGGTCGACCGGGGAGCTGTTTTTT. Its protein product is CASSPSRTGSTGELFF.

This chain joins TRBV6-1 and TRBJ2-7; TRBD1 might be the D (5 bases). The length of the CDR3 is 13 residues. Trimming shortened V by 7 bases and J by 7 bases, and 17 bases separated the two germline ends. The germline V gene encodes CDR1 MNHNS and CDR2 SASEGT. For the CDR3, the DNA is TGTGCCAGCATCCCCGGAGACAGAAGGGAGCAGTACGTC. This translates into CASIPGDRREQYV.

There are many counts of this clonotype. The chain employs TRBV20-1 and TRBJ1-1; D is unclear. The ends were cut back, 2 bases at V and 4 bases at J, with 8 bases in the middle. The germline CDR1 and CDR2 sequences are DFQATT and SNEGSKA (reference sequence). The CDR3 has 12 amino acids. CDR3: CSARREGTEAFF. DNA for the CDR3: TGCAGTGCTAGAAGGGAGGGCACTGAAGCTTTCTTT.

This clonotype appeared many times. The chain recombines TRBV5-1 with TRBJ2-1, with 7 bases lining up with TRBD1. Per germline, CDR1 SGHRS and CDR2 YFSETQ. This CDR3 is built from 17 residues. The V gene end was trimmed by 3 bases and the J gene end by 5 bases; junction bases not matched to a gene: 14. The CDR3 loop is CASSSWTGGGIDNEQFF. The CDR3 coding sequence is TGCGCCAGCAGCTCCTGGACAGGTGGGGGAATCGACAATGAGCAGTTCTTC.

This clonotype has a count of ten or more. The V call is TRBV5-1, the J call TRBJ1-2; D not certain. The V end was cut by 0 bases, the J end by 1 base, with 10 bases between. The CDR3 sequence is 15 residues long. Per the germline V gene, CDR1 is SGHRS and CDR2 is YFSETQ. CDR3 sequence (DNA): TGCGCCAGCAGCTTGGAAGGGCAAAGTAACTATGGCTACACCTTC. Encoded protein: CASSLEGQSNYGYTF.

This clonotype appeared many times. The chain employs TRBV29-1 and TRBJ1-3; D is ambiguous. V shed 4 bases and J shed 3 bases, with 13 bases lying between them. The CDR3 covers 14 residues. Germline CDR1 and CDR2: SQVTM and ANQGSEA. CDR3 bases: TGCAGCGTTGCTATCGTGGCTGGTGGAAACACCATATATTTT. It is translated as CSVAIVAGGNTIYF.

The chain recombines TRBV28 with TRBJ2-2; 8 nucleotides align to TRBD2. J gave up 5 bases and V 2 bases, and 7 bases lay outside the gene matches. The CDR3 is made up of 16 amino acids. Germline values: CDR1 MDHEN, CDR2 SYDVKM. The CDR3 coding sequence is TGTGCCAGCAGTTTACCGGGGGGGGCCCGAACCGGGGAGCTGTTTTTT. Amino acid sequence: CASSLPGGARTGELFF.

This clonotype has just a few counts. The chain carries TRBV29-1 and TRBJ1-1, with 10 positions matching TRBD1. The CDR3 length is 13 residues. Germline assignment: CDR1 SQVTM and CDR2 ANQGSEA. This CDR3 is CSPGQGKNTEAFF. Written as DNA, the CDR3 is TGCAGTCCGGGACAGGGGAAGAACACTGAAGCTTTCTTT.